The 14 T cell receptor beta chains in this list originate from one sample, sequenced in a study of shared T cell receptors in the human thymus (dated by TCRdb to the early 2020s). Preparation of the library involved the immunoSEQ multiplex PCR assay. In TCRdb, the immuneACCESS table is reduced to in-frame sequences with V and J assigned. These tables do not hold every clone; where another copy was compared, an unresolved V gene accounts for under half, and the others remain unexplained. Recorded for this sample are 600,000 or so clones; about 89% of them occurred a single time. The ten most abundant clones make up roughly 0.0086% of the sample. A further study also used this sample, focusing on human thymus T cells.

Material: thymocytes. The receptors here all came from a boy under two years old with a congenital heart defect. Donor details come from another sample of the same person, matched by shared clones.

The chain is built from TRBV6-5 and TRBJ1-1, with D uncertain. V lost 2 bases to trimming and J lost 7 bases, with 5 bases between them. The CDR3 spans 11 residues. Per germline, CDR1 MNHEY and CDR2 SVGAGI. CDR3 bases: TGTGCCAGCAGTTACATGAGTGAAGCTTTCTTT. It translates to CASSYMSEAFF.

The CDR3 DNA reads as TGTGCCAGCAGTTTACCCCCTATGGCAGGGGGCTACTATGGCTACACCTTC. Its protein is CASSLPPMAGGYYGYTF. This chain joins TRBV28 and TRBJ1-2; 8 nucleotides align to TRBD1. The CDR3 sequence is 17 residues long. V lost 2 bases and J lost 3; bases outside the gene matches: 11. Germline loops: CDR1 MDHEN, CDR2 SYDVKM.

This chain joins TRBV5-4 and TRBJ2-5, with D hard to call. Trimming shortened V by 4 bases and J by 10 bases, and 5 bases separated the two germline ends. The CDR3 is 9 amino acids. CDR1 SGHNT and CDR2 YYREEE come from the germline V gene (reference sequence). The DNA of the CDR3 is TGTGCCAGCAGCCCAGGCCAGTACTTC. Translation: CASSPGQYF.

This chain uses TRBV19 with TRBJ2-3; D gene uncertain. Looked up from germline, CDR1 is LNHDA and CDR2 is SQIVND (reference sequence). The CDR3 runs 14 residues. V lost 6 bases to trimming and J lost 2 bases, with 12 bases between them. CDR3 amino acids: CASRDETITDTQYF. CDR3 bases: TGTGCCAGTAGGGATGAGACAATCACAGATACGCAGTATTTT.

The V gene is TRBV28, the J gene TRBJ1-3; 8 positions agree with TRBD1. The CDR3 runs 17 residues. With 3 bases clipped from V and 1 base from J, the junction kept 8 bases outside the gene matches. Germline V CDR1 and CDR2: MDHEN, SYDVKM. Here the CDR3 DNA reads TGTGCCAGCAGTTTGATCCCCCAGGGGGCATCTGGAAACACCATATATTTT. It encodes CASSLIPQGASGNTIYF.

The genes are TRBV6-5 and TRBJ2-3; TRBD1 matches 7 bases. CDR1 and CDR2 from the germline V gene are MNHEY and SVGAGI. The CDR3 is 16 amino acids. After removal of 4 bases from V and 1 base from J, the junction contained 8 bases not matched to a gene. CDR3 nucleotides: TGTGCCAGCAGTTCTCACAGGGGATCGGGCACAGATACGCAGTATTTT. Translating it yields CASSSHRGSGTDTQYF.

V is TRBV11-2 and J is TRBJ2-7; 8 nucleotides agree with TRBD1. This CDR3 has 18 amino acids. Germline-derived CDR1 and CDR2 are SGHAT and FQNNGV. Losses at the gene ends were 4 bases for V and 3 bases for J; bases not matched to a gene: 17. For the CDR3, the DNA is TGTGCCAGCAGCTCCCGAGGACAGGGAGTTTTAGGTCACTACGAGCAGTACTTC. Its protein product is CASSSRGQGVLGHYEQYF. Full variable domain (outside the CDR3, taken from reference TRBV11-2 and TRBJ2-7): EAGVAQSPRYKIIEKRQSVAFWCNPISGHATLYWYQQILGQGPKLLIQFQNNGVVDDSQLPKDRFSAERLKGVDSTLKIQPAKLEDSAVYLCASSSRGQGVLGHYEQYFGPGTRLTVT.

This chain connects TRBV30 to TRBJ2-1, with 8 nucleotides matching TRBD2. The junction had 29 bases not matched to a gene; V was cut back by 4 bases and J by 9 bases. CDR1 is GTSNPN and CDR2 is SVGIG in the germline V gene (reference sequence). The CDR3 contains 20 residues. Written as DNA, the CDR3 is TGTGCCTGGATTTTGGACTCAGCGGGAGAAGGGCCAGGATATGGCGGTGAGCAGTTCTTC. It is translated as CAWILDSAGEGPGYGGEQFF.

The chain combines TRBV5-1 with TRBJ2-1, with 8 bases identical to TRBD1. This CDR3 has 19 residues. Germline CDR1 reads SGHRS; CDR2 reads YFSETQ. V shed 4 bases, J shed 2 bases, and the junction held 17 bases outside the gene matches. The CDR3 bases are TGCGCCAGCAGCCCATACGGCGCCCCGGGGACAGGTGCCTACAATGAGCAGTTCTTC. Amino acid sequence: CASSPYGAPGTGAYNEQFF.

The genes are TRBV5-6 and TRBJ1-6; TRBD1 matches 9 bases. The V and J ends lost 4 bases and 0 bases, in that order; junction bases with no gene match: 8. CDR1 is SGHDT and CDR2 is YYEEEE in the germline V gene. The CDR3 loop spans 18 amino acids. DNA of the CDR3: TGTGCCAGCAGCACGGGACAGGGCAGGAGCTCCTATAATTCACCCCTCCACTTT. Protein sequence: CASSTGQGRSSYNSPLHF.

The chain couples TRBV27 to TRBJ2-7; TRBD2 matches 8 bases. The V segment lost 6 bases and the J segment 2 bases; nucleotides outside the gene matches: 6. The length of the CDR3 is 14 residues. Looked up from germline, CDR1 is MNHEY and CDR2 is SMNVEV (reference sequence). CDR3 in amino acids: CASRRTSFTYEQYF. CDR3 sequence (DNA): TGTGCCAGCAGAAGGACTAGCTTTACCTACGAGCAGTACTTC.

The V call is TRBV5-1, the J call TRBJ1-2; maybe TRBD1 (5 bases). Germline loops: CDR1 SGHRS, CDR2 YFSETQ. The length of the CDR3 is 15 residues. V lost 0 bases to trimming and J lost 3 bases, with 12 bases between them. The CDR3 DNA reads as TGCGCCAGCAGCTTGGGCAGGGAGGATCACTATGGCTACACCTTC. Translating gives CASSLGREDHYGYTF.

This sequence joins TRBV7-6 and TRBJ2-3; TRBD2 matches 13 bases. The CDR3 is 16 amino acids. The germline V gene has CDR1 SGHVS and CDR2 FNYEAQ. After removal of 5 bases from V and 3 bases from J, the junction contained 5 bases not matched to a gene. CDR3 in DNA: TGTGCCAGCAGCCCTCGACTAGCGGGAGGAACAGATACGCAGTATTTT. Its protein is CASSPRLAGGTDTQYF.

V usage is TRBV6-5 and J usage is TRBJ1-2, with 9 bases aligning to TRBD1. The V gene end was trimmed by 4 bases and the J gene end by 5 bases; junction bases not matched to a gene: 5. The CDR3 runs 14 residues. The germline gives CDR1 MNHEY, CDR2 SVGAGI. CDR3 coding DNA: TGTGCCAGCAGTTTCCACGGGACAGGGTATGGCTACACCTTC. This sequence encodes CASSFHGTGYGYTF.